This T cell receptor (beta chain) was captured in a study of blood T cell repertoires in COVID-19. Across the whole study: Samples of COVID-19 (acute and convalescent) were obtained from the United States, Italy and Spain. Sample material is recorded as cDNA or gDNA derived from T cells, B-cell-depleted T cells, or PBMCs.

This CDR3 spans 14 amino acids. V was cut by 5 bases and J by 2 bases, with 13 bases left in between. Germline V gene lookup returns CDR1 MDHEN and CDR2 SYDVKM. Only in-frame clones appear in the TCRdb table, and some are missing; sequencing was by immunoSEQ multiplex PCR. The repertoire holds 310,000 or so clones, almost 90% seen once, with 1.7% in the top ten. The TCR comes from a woman aged 18-29 years with acute COVID-19. The sample taken for sequencing was PBMCs or T cells enriched from blood (not recorded which). The chain combines TRBV28 with TRBJ2-7; weak D call: TRBD1 (6 bases). The CDR3 loop is CASSPWTDPYEQYF. The CDR3 region has the DNA TGTGCCAGCAGTCCTTGGACAGACCCCTACGAGCAGTACTTC.